Below, 17 T cell receptor beta chains from the same sample are listed, as sequenced in a study of shared clonotypes between healthy human individuals. Generated by immunoSEQ multiplex PCR, the TCRdb table keeps only in-frame clones and is missing some. The sample lists 550,000 to 800,000 clones; 80% to 95% were seen once. Sequences were obtained from memory CD8+ T cells from PBMCs. Subset in this sample: CD45RO+ cells pooled with CCR7-negative TemRA cells. Receptors were obtained from a man between 18 and 35 years old in good health. Some clones in this sample may be carry-over from other donors' samples.

The genes are TRBV6-1 and TRBJ2-7; 7 positions match TRBD1. Per the germline V gene, CDR1 is MNHNS and CDR2 is SASEGT. V trimming: 1 base; J trimming: 2 bases; junction bases outside the gene matches: 8. The CDR3 consists of 16 residues. CDR3 sequence (DNA): TGTGCCAGCAGTGAAGGAGTAGGGACAGCCACCTACGAGCAGTACTTC. Translating it yields CASSEGVGTATYEQYF.

The J gene is TRBJ2-3, the V gene TRBV27, with D maybe TRBD1 (5 bases). The V end was cut by 7 bases, the J end by 5 bases, with 16 bases between. The CDR3 covers 14 residues. Looked up from germline, CDR1 is MNHEY and CDR2 is SMNVEV (reference sequence). CDR3 amino acids: CASKVQGGGDTQYF. The CDR3 DNA is TGTGCCAGCAAGGTGCAGGGTGGTGGAGATACGCAGTATTTT.

The genes are TRBV13 and TRBJ1-5; 7 nucleotides align to TRBD1. The germline V gene encodes CDR1 PRHDT and CDR2 FYEKMQ (reference sequence). This CDR3 comprises 15 residues. The V segment lost 5 bases and the J segment 2 bases; nucleotides outside the gene matches: 6. The CDR3 sequence: CASSRGRGRNQPQHF. The CDR3 nucleotides read TGTGCCAGCAGCCGGGGGAGGGGGCGCAATCAGCCCCAGCATTTT.

This clone was recorded only once. The CDR3 here is CATSLRPQETQYF. CDR3 nucleotides: TGTGCCACCTCCCTCAGGCCCCAAGAGACCCAGTACTTC. This chain joins TRBV15 and TRBJ2-5, with D hard to call. Germline CDR1 reads LNHNV; CDR2 reads YYDKDF (reference sequence). There are 13 residues in the CDR3. Between the trimmed V and J ends, which lost 8 bases and 1 base, there was a span of 11 bases.

The chain couples TRBV6-5 to TRBJ2-7, with TRBD1 matching over 9 bases. The germline V gene encodes CDR1 MNHEY and CDR2 SVGAGI. This CDR3 is built from 14 residues. Trimming cost V 5 bases and J 7 bases; bases outside gene matches: 9. CDR3 coding DNA: TGTGCCAGCAGTGCCCCCGGGACAGGGCTAGAGCAGTACTTC. Protein sequence: CASSAPGTGLEQYF.

Turning to this clone: Other nucleotide sequences from this sample produce the same CDR3. This chain joins TRBV7-9 and TRBJ2-7; no firm D call. The ends were cut back, 2 bases at V and 3 bases at J, with 2 bases in the middle. Germline V lookup: CDR1 SEHNR, CDR2 FQNEAQ (reference sequence). This CDR3 contains 11 residues. CDR3: CASSLSYEQYF. The CDR3 nucleotides are TGTGCCAGCAGCTTAAGCTACGAGCAGTACTTC.

The chain couples TRBV7-9 to TRBJ2-5; possibly TRBD1 or TRBD2 for D (5 bases each). V dropped 6 bases and J dropped 4 bases, with 15 bases sitting between them. The CDR3 extends over 14 amino acids. Looked up from germline, CDR1 is SEHNR and CDR2 is FQNEAQ (reference sequence). CDR3 in DNA: TGTGCCAGCAGTCCACCTGGGACGCTAGAGACCCAGTACTTC. It codes for CASSPPGTLETQYF.

V gene TRBV18 combines with J gene TRBJ2-3; 10 bases are a match to TRBD2. The CDR3 is made up of 16 amino acids. V lost 3 bases to trimming and J lost 4 bases; unmatched junction nucleotides: 7. The germline V gene has CDR1 KGHSH and CDR2 LQKENI. This CDR3 reads CASSPVAGGAADTQYF. CDR3 nucleotides: TGTGCCAGCTCACCGGTAGCGGGAGGTGCAGCAGATACGCAGTATTTT.

The chain combines TRBV29-1 with TRBJ2-2; possibly TRBD1 or TRBD2 for D (6 bases each). CDR3 length equals 15 residues. The V end was cut by 5 bases, the J end by 3 bases, with 16 bases between. From germline, CDR1 is SQVTM and CDR2 ANQGSEA. CDR3 nucleotide sequence: TGCAGCGTTTGGGGGGCAGGGCTTCACACCGGGGAGCTGTTTTTT. Protein sequence: CSVWGAGLHTGELFF.

This chain joins TRBV10-3 and TRBJ1-2, with TRBD1 as a possible D gene (5 bases). The ends were cut back, 2 bases at V and 2 bases at J, with 18 bases in the middle. The germline CDR1 and CDR2 sequences are ENHRY and SYGVKD. This CDR3 region has 17 residues. CDR3 loop: CAISEPIRQGGNYGYTF. The DNA for the CDR3 is TGTGCCATCAGTGAGCCGATACGGCAGGGAGGGAACTATGGCTACACCTTC.

V is TRBV28 and J is TRBJ2-3, with 13 bases lining up with TRBD2. Germline CDR1 MDHEN, CDR2 SYDVKM. The CDR3 length is 16 residues. Trimming took 6 bases from V and 7 from J; bases not matched to a gene: 10. CDR3 protein: CASSSRLAGGLNTQYF. CDR3 nucleotide sequence: TGTGCCAGCAGCTCTAGACTAGCGGGAGGTCTAAATACGCAGTATTTT.

This sequence joins TRBV20-1 and TRBJ2-3; possible D gene TRBD2, 5 bases. Germline CDR1 is DFQATT and CDR2 is SNEGSKA (reference sequence). The CDR3 covers 10 residues. V lost 1 base, J lost 11 bases, and 7 bases lay in between. Written as DNA, the CDR3 is TGCAGTGCTAGAGCTGGAGGGCAGTATTTT. Its translation: CSARAGGQYF.

On this clone itself: This sample also contains other DNA sequences that code for the same CDR3. The J gene is TRBJ2-5, the V gene TRBV9; D is undetermined. Trimming stripped 0 bases from V and 2 bases from J, with 5 bases between. The CDR3 loop spans 13 amino acids. CDR1 and CDR2 (germline): SGDLS, YYNGEE. The CDR3 DNA is TGTGCCAGCAGCGTAGCCCGTCAAGAGACCCAGTACTTC. As protein: CASSVARQETQYF.

This rearrangement joins TRBV7-6 to TRBJ2-7; TRBD2 aligns across 9 bases. Germline V gives CDR1 SGHVS, CDR2 FNYEAQ. CDR3 length equals 14 residues. With V trimmed by 1 base and J by 6 bases, 4 bases remained unmatched. The chain's CDR3 is CASSLGGRAAEQYF. The CDR3 DNA follows: TGTGCCAGCAGCTTAGGCGGGAGGGCGGCCGAGCAGTACTTC. Full variable domain (missing parts from reference TRBV7-6 and TRBJ2-7): GAGVSQSPRYKVTKRGQDVALRCDPISGHVSLYWYRQALGQGPEFLTYFNYEAQQDKSGLPNDRFSAERPEGSISTLTIQRTEQRDSAMYRCASSLGGRAAEQYFGPGTRLTVT.

The chain carries TRBV6-1 and TRBJ1-4; no firm D call. Between the trimmed V and J ends, which lost 0 bases and 3 bases, there was a span of 5 bases. The germline gives CDR1 MNHNS, CDR2 SASEGT. CDR3 length: 14 residues. CDR3 loop: CASSEAAANEKLFF. The DNA of the CDR3 is TGTGCCAGCAGTGAAGCGGCTGCTAATGAAAAACTGTTTTTT.

V usage is TRBV29-1 and J usage is TRBJ1-1; D call uncertain. CDR1 and CDR2 from the germline V gene are SQVTM and ANQGSEA. V was pared by 7 bases and J by 6 bases, with 33 bases between. This CDR3 has 18 amino acids. CDR3 coding DNA: TGCAGCGCCATACAACTCCGGGGTTTCTCCCCTCCCGGCCCTGAAGCTTTCTTT. Its protein product is CSAIQLRGFSPPGPEAFF.

This chain uses TRBV9 with TRBJ2-7; D is uncertain. Germline V gene sequence: CDR1 SGDLS, CDR2 YYNGEE. V was trimmed by 2 bases and J by 6 bases, leaving 15 bases between them. The CDR3 is 14 amino acids. The CDR3 sequence: CASSVGSGPGEQYF. The CDR3 DNA follows: TGTGCCAGCAGCGTGGGGTCTGGTCCGGGCGAGCAGTACTTC.